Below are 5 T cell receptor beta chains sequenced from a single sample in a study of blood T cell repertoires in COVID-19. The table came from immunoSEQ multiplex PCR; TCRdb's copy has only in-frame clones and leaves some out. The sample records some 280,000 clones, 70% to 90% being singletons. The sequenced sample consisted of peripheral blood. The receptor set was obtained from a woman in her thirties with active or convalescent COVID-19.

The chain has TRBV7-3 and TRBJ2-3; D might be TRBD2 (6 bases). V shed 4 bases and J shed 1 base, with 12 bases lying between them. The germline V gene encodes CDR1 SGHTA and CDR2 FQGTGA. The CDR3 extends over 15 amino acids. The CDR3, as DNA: TGTGCCAGCAGCTCCGGGACTTTCGGCACAGATACGCAGTATTTT. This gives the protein CASSSGTFGTDTQYF.

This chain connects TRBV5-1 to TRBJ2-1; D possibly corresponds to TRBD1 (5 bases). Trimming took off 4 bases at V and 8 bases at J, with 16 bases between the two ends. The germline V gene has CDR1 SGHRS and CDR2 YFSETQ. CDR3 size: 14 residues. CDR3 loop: CASSIQGVRDEQFF. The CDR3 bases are TGCGCCAGCAGCATCCAAGGGGTCCGGGATGAGCAGTTCTTC.

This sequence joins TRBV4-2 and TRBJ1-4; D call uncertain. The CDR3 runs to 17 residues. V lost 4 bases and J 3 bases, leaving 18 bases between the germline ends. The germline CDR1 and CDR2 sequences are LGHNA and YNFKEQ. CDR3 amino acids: CASSLRDPPAANEKLFF. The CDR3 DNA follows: TGTGCCAGCAGCCTACGAGACCCCCCGGCGGCTAATGAAAAACTGTTTTTT.

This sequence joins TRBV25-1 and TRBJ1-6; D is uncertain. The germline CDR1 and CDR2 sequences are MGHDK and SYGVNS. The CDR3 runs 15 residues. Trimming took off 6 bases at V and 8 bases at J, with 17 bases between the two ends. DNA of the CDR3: TGTGCCAGCAGGGGCCATTTGGGCCTACATTCACCCCTCCACTTT. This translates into CASRGHLGLHSPLHF.

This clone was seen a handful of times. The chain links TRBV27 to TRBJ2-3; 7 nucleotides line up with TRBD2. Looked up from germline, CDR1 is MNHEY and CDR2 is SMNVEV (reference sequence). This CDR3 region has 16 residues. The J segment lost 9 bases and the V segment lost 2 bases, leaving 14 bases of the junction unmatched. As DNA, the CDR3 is TGTGCCAGCAGTTTAGGGGGGGGGACCCTCTCGAGGACGCAGTATTTT. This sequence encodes CASSLGGGTLSRTQYF.